This T cell receptor (beta chain) stems from a study of early T cells in non-severe SARS-CoV-2 infection. Only a few counts were recorded for this clonotype. TCRdb re-analysed the 5' RACE reads in MiXCR, keeping a single row per CDR3 protein. The repertoire holds more than 55,000 distinct CDR3 sequences, around 9% seen once, with 17% in the top ten. Trimming removed 2 bases from V and 7 bases from J; junction bases left unmatched: 5. Germline CDR1 reads SNHLY; CDR2 reads FYNNEI. The CDR3 covers 14 residues. Sequencing was carried out using whole blood. The genes are TRBV2 and TRBJ1-5, with TRBD1 identical over 7 bases. The TCR comes from an adult who was a healthcare worker with PCR-confirmed SARS-CoV-2 infection or an uninfected control (not recorded which). The CDR3 sequence: CASSEFDRDQPQHF. CDR3 nucleotide sequence: TGTGCCAGCAGTGAATTCGACAGGGACCAGCCCCAGCATTTT.